Sequencing of this T cell receptor beta chain was carried out in a study of blood T cell repertoires in COVID-19. At the level of the study: Donors in the United States, Italy and Spain gave samples during acute or convalescent COVID-19. Sources were T cells, B-cell-depleted T cells, or PBMCs; the material itself was cDNA or gDNA.

CDR1 and CDR2 from the germline V gene are LNHDA and SQIVND (reference sequence). This CDR3 comprises 16 residues. Trimming cost V 6 bases and J 3 bases; bases outside gene matches: 13. As processed by the authors: By means of reference gene primer amplification, nucleated cell counts were estimated. Profiled with immunoSEQ multiplex PCR; TCRdb holds only in-frame clones, not every one. V, J and clone size reflect that table, while D and trimming were determined from the DNA. The table has fewer than 250,000 clones, around 88% seen once. The gene calls are TRBV19 and TRBJ2-5, with TRBD1 matching over 7 bases. Specimen: peripheral blood. The receptor's source is a woman aged 50 to 65 with acute or convalescent COVID-19. The CDR3 sequence is CASSVTSTGPKETQYF. CDR3 DNA: TGTGCCAGTAGCGTTACTTCGACAGGGCCTAAAGAGACCCAGTACTTC.